Given below is one T cell receptor (beta chain) in context. The PCR was carried out with 60 Vbeta primers and 13 Jbeta primers. The assay was immunoSEQ multiplex PCR, and TCRdb's table has in-frame clones only and misses some. Of roughly 130,000 clones listed, 74% are singletons. CDR3 length: 15 residues. V was clipped by 4 bases and J by 6 bases, with 19 bases between them. The V gene's germline CDR1 is SNHLY and CDR2 FYNNEI. The sample originates from a study of cytomegalovirus exposure and HLA in healthy donors. The V gene is TRBV2, the J gene TRBJ2-7; the D gene is possibly TRBD1 (8 bases). This receptor was obtained from a woman aged 45 to 65 in good health and CMV-seropositive. The sequenced material came from PBMCs. The CDR3 DNA reads as TGTGCCAGCAGTGGCCCCTCGGACAGGGAGGGCGAGCAGTACTTC. This translates into CASSGPSDREGEQYF.